A single sample gave rise to the 3 T cell receptor beta chains below, sequenced in a study of OX40 agonist ivuxolimab in advanced cancers. Profiling relied on immunoSEQ multiplex PCR, and the TCRdb table lists in-frame clones only, not all of them. The sample lists roughly 45,000 clones, around 85% occurring once. The source material was CD4+ or CD8+ T cells sorted from blood, sampled in a trial of the OX40 agonist ivuxolimab. These receptor sequences come from an adult with an advanced solid tumor such as melanoma, head and neck, liver or kidney cancer.

The chain uses TRBV20-1 and TRBJ1-2; unclear D gene. The V gene's germline CDR1 is DFQATT and CDR2 SNEGSKA (reference sequence). V gave up 0 bases and J gave up 7 bases, with 6 bases separating them. The CDR3 length is 11 residues. The CDR3 DNA follows: TGCAGTGCTAGAGATCCCCCTGGCTACACCTTC. This gives the protein CSARDPPGYTF.

The CDR3 DNA reads TGCGCCAGCAGCTTGGATCCCTCGACTAGCGGGGGGACGGATACGCAGTATTTT. Translating it yields CASSLDPSTSGGTDTQYF. The chain carries TRBV5-1 and TRBJ2-3; 13 nucleotides line up with TRBD2. V trimming: 0 bases; J trimming: 6 bases; junction bases outside the gene matches: 10. CDR3 length equals 18 residues. Germline V gene sequence: CDR1 SGHRS, CDR2 YFSETQ. Full variable domain (outside the CDR3, taken from reference TRBV5-1 and TRBJ2-3): KAGVTQTPRYLIKTRGQQVTLSCSPISGHRSVSWYQQTPGQGLQFLFEYFSETQRNKGNFPGRFSGRQFSNSRSEMNVSTLELGDSALYLCASSLDPSTSGGTDTQYFGPGTRLTVL.

Only a few counts were recorded for this clone. The rearrangement links TRBV11-2 to TRBJ2-3; no reliable D call. This CDR3 contains 13 residues. Germline V gives CDR1 SGHAT, CDR2 FQNNGV. V was cut by 1 base and J by 5 bases, with 7 bases left in between. CDR3 bases: TGTGCCAGCAGCTTAGCCGCCGGAGATACGCAGTATTTT. Translating it yields CASSLAAGDTQYF.